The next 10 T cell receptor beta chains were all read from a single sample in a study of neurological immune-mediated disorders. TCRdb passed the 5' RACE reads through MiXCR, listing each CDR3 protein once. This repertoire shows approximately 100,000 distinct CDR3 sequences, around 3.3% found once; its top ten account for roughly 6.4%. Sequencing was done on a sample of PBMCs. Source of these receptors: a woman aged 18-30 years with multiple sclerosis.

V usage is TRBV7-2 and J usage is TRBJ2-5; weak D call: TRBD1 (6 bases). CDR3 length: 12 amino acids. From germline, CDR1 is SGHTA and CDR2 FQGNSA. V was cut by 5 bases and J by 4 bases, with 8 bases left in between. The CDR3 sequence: CASSGGPETQYF. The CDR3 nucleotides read TGTGCCAGCAGCGGGGGCCCAGAGACCCAGTACTTC.

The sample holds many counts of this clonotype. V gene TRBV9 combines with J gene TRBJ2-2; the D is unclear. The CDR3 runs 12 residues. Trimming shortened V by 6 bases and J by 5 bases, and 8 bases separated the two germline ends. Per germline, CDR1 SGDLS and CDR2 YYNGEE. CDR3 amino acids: CASNFVTGELFF. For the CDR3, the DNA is TGTGCCAGCAACTTCGTGACCGGGGAGCTGTTTTTT.

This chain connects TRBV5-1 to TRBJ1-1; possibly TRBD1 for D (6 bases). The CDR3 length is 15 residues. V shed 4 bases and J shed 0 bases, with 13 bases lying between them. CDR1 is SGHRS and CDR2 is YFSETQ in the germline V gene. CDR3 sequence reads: CASSQGGDMNTEAFF. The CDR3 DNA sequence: TGCGCCAGCAGCCAGGGAGGGGACATGAACACTGAAGCTTTCTTT.

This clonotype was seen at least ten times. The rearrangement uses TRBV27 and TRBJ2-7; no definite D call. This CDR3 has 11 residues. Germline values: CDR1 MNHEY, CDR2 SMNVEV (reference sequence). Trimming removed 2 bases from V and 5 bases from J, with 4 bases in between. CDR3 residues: CASSLEDEQYF. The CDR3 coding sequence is TGTGCCAGCAGTTTAGAGGACGAGCAGTACTTC.

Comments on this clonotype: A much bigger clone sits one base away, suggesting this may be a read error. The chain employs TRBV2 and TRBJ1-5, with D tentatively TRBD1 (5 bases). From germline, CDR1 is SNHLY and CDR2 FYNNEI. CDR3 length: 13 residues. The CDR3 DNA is TGTGCCAGCAGCAGGGAGATGGATCAGCACCAGCATTTT. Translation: CASSREMDQHQHF. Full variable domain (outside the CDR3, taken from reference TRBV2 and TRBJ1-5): EPEVTQTPSHQVTQMGQEVILRCVPISNHLYFYWYRQILGQKVEFLVSFYNNEISEKSEIFDDQFSVERPDGSNFTLKIRSTKLEDSAMYFCASSREMDQHQHFGDGTRLSIL.

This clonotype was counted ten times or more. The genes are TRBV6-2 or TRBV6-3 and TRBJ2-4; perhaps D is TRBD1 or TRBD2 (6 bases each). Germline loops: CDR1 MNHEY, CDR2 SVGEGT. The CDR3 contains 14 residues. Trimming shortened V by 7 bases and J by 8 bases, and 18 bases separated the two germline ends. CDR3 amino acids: CASTPRFGGDIQYF. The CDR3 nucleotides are TGTGCCAGCACCCCCCGGTTCGGGGGCGACATTCAGTACTTC.

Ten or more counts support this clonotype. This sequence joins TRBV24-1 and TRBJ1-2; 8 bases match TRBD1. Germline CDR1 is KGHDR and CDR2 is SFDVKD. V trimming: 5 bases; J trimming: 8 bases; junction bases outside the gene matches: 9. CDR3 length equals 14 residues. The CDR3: CATSATDRVGGYTF. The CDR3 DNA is TGTGCCACCAGTGCCACGGACAGGGTGGGGGGCTACACCTTC.

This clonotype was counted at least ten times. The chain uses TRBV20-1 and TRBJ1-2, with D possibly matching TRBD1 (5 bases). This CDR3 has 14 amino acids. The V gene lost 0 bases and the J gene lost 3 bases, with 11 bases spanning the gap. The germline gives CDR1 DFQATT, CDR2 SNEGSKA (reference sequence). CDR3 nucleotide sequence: TGCAGTGCTAGAGACGGCAGGGTGTACTATGGCTACACCTTC. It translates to CSARDGRVYYGYTF.

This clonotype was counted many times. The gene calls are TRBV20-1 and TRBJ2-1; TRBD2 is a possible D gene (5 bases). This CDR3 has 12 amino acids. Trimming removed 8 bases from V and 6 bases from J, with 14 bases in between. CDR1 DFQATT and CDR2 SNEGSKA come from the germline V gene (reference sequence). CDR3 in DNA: TGCAGTTCTCGTGTAACTAGCAATGAGCAGTTCTTC. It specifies CSSRVTSNEQFF.

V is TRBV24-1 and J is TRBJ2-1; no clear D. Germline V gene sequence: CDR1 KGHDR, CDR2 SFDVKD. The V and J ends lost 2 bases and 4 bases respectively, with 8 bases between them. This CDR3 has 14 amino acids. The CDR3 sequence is CATSDSFGYNEQFF. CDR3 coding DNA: TGTGCCACCAGTGATTCCTTTGGGTACAATGAGCAGTTCTTC.